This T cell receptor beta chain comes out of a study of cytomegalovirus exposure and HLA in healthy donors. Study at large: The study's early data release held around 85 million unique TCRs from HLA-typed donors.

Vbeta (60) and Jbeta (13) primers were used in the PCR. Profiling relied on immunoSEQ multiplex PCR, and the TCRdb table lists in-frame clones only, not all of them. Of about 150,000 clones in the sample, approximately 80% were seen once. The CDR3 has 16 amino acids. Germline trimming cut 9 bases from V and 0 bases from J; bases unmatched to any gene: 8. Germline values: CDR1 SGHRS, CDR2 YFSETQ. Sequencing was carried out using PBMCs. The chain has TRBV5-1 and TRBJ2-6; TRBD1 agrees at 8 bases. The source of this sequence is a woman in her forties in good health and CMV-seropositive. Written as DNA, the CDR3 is TGCGCCACCAAGACAGGGGAAGCCTCTGGGGCCAACGTCCTGACTTTC. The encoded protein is CATKTGEASGANVLTF.